This T cell receptor beta chain appears in the sequencing data of a study of identical twins. Germline lookup yields CDR1 MNHEY and CDR2 SVGAGI. The CDR3 contains 12 residues. Trimming removed 7 bases from V and 5 bases from J, with 11 bases in between. This clonotype turned up a few times. Its antigen is unidentified. Study-level points and caveats: Out-of-frame TCR alpha sharing observed in monozygotic twins exceeded model estimates.

Template switching added a universal primer binding site, and final cDNA carried unique molecular identifiers. TCRdb itself ran the 5' RACE reads through MiXCR, one entry per CDR3 protein. The data hold 300,000 or so distinct CDR3 sequences, with over 8.5% observed a single time. These records were also assigned to another study, of yellow fever vaccine responses in identical twins. From that paper: Vaccine-induced T cell responses in twins were reportedly observed to appear partly convergent, partly personalized.

This chain connects TRBV6-5 to TRBJ2-5, with unresolved D. The TCR originated in a young woman in good health. Sequences were obtained from CD8+ T cells sorted from blood. The CDR3 coding sequence is TGTGCCAGCACGGGCGAAAGCGAGACCCAGTACTTC. This codes for CASTGESETQYF.